This TCR beta chain was retrieved from a study of early stage breast cancer tumors. Across the study: About 80% of the 16 invasive tumors were ER+, PR+ and HER2-.

The V and J ends lost 6 bases and 4 bases, in that order; junction bases with no gene match: 10. The V gene's germline CDR1 is SGHAT and CDR2 FQNNGV. This CDR3 is built from 15 residues. The study's findings and limits: Tumor and normal breast were distinguished via blood comparison in about 90% of the 16 patients.

Sequencing was performed with immunoSEQ multiplex PCR; in TCRdb, only in-frame clones are kept and a portion is missing. Of 35,000 to 45,000 clones in the sample, under 80% were seen once. This clone has more than one count but fewer than ten. Its antigen is not identified. The sequence was collected from a person in their sixties or seventies with breast cancer. This chain links TRBV11-2 with TRBJ2-7; 9 bases line up with TRBD1. The source material was blood. The CDR3 region is CASRRNTGQGYEQYF. CDR3 sequence (DNA): TGTGCCAGCAGACGTAACACGGGACAGGGTTACGAGCAGTACTTC.